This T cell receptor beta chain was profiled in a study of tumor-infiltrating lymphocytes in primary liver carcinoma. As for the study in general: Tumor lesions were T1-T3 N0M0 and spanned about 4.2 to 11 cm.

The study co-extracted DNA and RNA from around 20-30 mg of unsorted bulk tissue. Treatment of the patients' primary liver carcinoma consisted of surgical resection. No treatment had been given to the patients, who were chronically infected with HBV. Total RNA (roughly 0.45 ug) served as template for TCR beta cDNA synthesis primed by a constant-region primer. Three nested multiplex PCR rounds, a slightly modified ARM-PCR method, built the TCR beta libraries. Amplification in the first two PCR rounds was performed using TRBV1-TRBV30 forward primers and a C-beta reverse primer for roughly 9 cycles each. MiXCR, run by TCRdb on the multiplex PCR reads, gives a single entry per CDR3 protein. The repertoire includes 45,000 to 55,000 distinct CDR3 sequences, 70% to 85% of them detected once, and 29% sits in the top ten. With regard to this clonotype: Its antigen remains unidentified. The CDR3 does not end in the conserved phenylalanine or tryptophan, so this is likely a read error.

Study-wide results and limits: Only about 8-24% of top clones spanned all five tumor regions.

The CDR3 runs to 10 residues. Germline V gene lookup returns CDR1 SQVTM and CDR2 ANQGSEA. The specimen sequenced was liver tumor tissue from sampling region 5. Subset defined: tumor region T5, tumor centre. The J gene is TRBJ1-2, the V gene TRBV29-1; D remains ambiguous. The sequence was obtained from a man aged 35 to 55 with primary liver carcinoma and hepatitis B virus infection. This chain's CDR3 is CSAVSGGYTL. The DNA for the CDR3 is TGTAGCGCCGTCTCTGGTGGCTACACCTTA.